The 30 T cell receptor beta chains listed next were all sequenced from one sample in a study of tissue T cells after allogeneic stem cell transplantation. This research-autopsy study prospectively enrolled adult allogeneic hematopoietic cell transplant recipients with steroid-refractory graft-versus-host disease. TCRdb keeps only in-frame clones here, not all; method: immunoSEQ multiplex PCR. The data hold about 3,100 clones, with over 70% observed a single time. The input for sequencing was small intestine tissue, taken at autopsy. Receptors were obtained from a male patient at least 60 years old with steroid-refractory graft-versus-host disease after an allogeneic stem cell transplant. Some of the T cells may derive from the graft donor.

This chain links TRBV5-1 with TRBJ2-3; 8 nucleotides match TRBD1. This CDR3 is built from 14 residues. V was pared by 4 bases and J by 5 bases, with 6 bases of the junction left unmatched. Germline assignment: CDR1 SGHRS and CDR2 YFSETQ. The CDR3 region is CASSPGQAGDTQYF. The CDR3 bases are TGCGCCAGCAGCCCGGGACAGGCGGGAGATACGCAGTATTTT.

This sequence joins TRBV27 and TRBJ2-1; 8 nucleotides match TRBD2. The CDR3 is 16 amino acids. Germline-derived CDR1 and CDR2 are MNHEY and SMNVEV (reference sequence). J was trimmed by 2 bases and V by 0 bases; bases with no gene match: 3. CDR3 bases: TGTGCCAGCAGTTTATCAAGCGGGGGTGCCTACAATGAGCAGTTCTTC. It yields the protein CASSLSSGGAYNEQFF.

This CDR3 is CASSWLRLAQHF. In nucleotides, the CDR3 is TGTGCCAGCTCCTGGCTGCGGTTGGCCCAGCATTTT. The J gene is TRBJ1-5, the V gene TRBV28; no firm D call. The CDR3 runs 12 residues. Trimming pared 8 bases from V and 11 bases from J, leaving 16 bases between. Per the germline V gene, CDR1 is MDHEN and CDR2 is SYDVKM. The full variable domain, in which reference TRBV28 and TRBJ1-5 provide the parts outside the CDR3, is DVKVTQSSRYLVKRTGEKVFLECVQDMDHENMFWYRQDPGLGLRLIYFSYDVKMKEKGDIPEGYSVSREKKERFSLILESASTNQTSMYLCASSWLRLAQHFGDGTRLSIL.

The chain carries TRBV5-6 and TRBJ2-4; tentatively, D is TRBD1 or TRBD2 (6 bases each). Germline assignment: CDR1 SGHDT and CDR2 YYEEEE. V dropped 3 bases and J dropped 6 bases, with 16 bases sitting between them. The CDR3 totals 15 residues. In DNA, the CDR3 is TGTGCCAGCAGCTCCGGGTGGGGGGCTGGAAACATTCAGTACTTC. The encoded protein is CASSSGWGAGNIQYF.

This sequence joins TRBV7-9 and TRBJ2-3, with 10 bases identical to TRBD2. Per germline, CDR1 SEHNR and CDR2 FQNEAQ (reference sequence). The CDR3 is 15 amino acids. Trimming cost V 3 bases and J 0 bases; bases outside gene matches: 0. The CDR3: CASSFSGGSTDTQYF. DNA for the CDR3: TGTGCCAGCAGCTTTAGCGGGGGGAGCACAGATACGCAGTATTTT. The variable domain in full, with the rest retrieved from reference TRBV7-9 and TRBJ2-3, is DTGVSQNPRHKITKRGQNVTFRCDPISEHNRLYWYRQTLGQGPEFLTYFQNEAQLEKSRLLSDRFSAERPKGSFSTLEIQRTEQGDSAMYLCASSFSGGSTDTQYFGPGTRLTVL.

J is TRBJ1-2 and V is TRBV19; D gene ambiguous. This CDR3 contains 15 residues. The V end was cut by 7 bases, the J end by 2 bases, with 17 bases between. In germline, CDR1 is LNHDA, CDR2 SQIVND (reference sequence). CDR3 nucleotide sequence: TGTGCCAGTACCGACTTTGAGGCCCGGAACTATGGCTACACCTTC. It codes for CASTDFEARNYGYTF.

The count of this clone is one. V gene TRBV27 combines with J gene TRBJ2-1, with a tentative D call TRBD2 (6 bases). Per the germline V gene, CDR1 is MNHEY and CDR2 is SMNVEV (reference sequence). The CDR3 is 14 amino acids. Trimming left V 5 bases short and J 7 bases short, with 15 bases between. The CDR3 is CASSVGTPGNEQFF. The CDR3 DNA reads TGTGCCAGCAGTGTCGGGACTCCAGGGAATGAGCAGTTCTTC.

This clone was counted a few times. The germline gene is not matched at one end of the junction; a read error may be the cause. This chain uses TRBV5-6 with TRBJ2-7; 11 positions match TRBD1. The CDR3 loop spans 14 amino acids. Germline lookup yields CDR1 SGHDT and CDR2 YYEEEE. This CDR3 reads CASSLGQGDHEQYF. The DNA for the CDR3 is TGTGCCAGCAGTTTGGGACAGGGGGACCACGAGCAGTACTTC.

CDR3 sequence: CASGLAGGRNEQFF. The CDR3 DNA is TGTGCTAGTGGTCTAGCGGGGGGTAGGAATGAGCAGTTCTTC. This chain uses TRBV12-5 with TRBJ2-1; TRBD2 matches 11 bases. This CDR3 has 14 residues. The germline gives CDR1 LGHNT, CDR2 FRNRAP. Trimming at V came to 5 bases and at J to 7 bases, leaving 4 bases not matched to a gene. The full variable domain, its missing parts supplied by reference TRBV12-5 and TRBJ2-1, is DARVTQTPRHKVTEMGQEVTMRCQPILGHNTVFWYRQTMMQGLELLAYFRNRAPLDDSGMPKDRFSAEMPDATLATLKIQPSEPRDSAVYFCASGLAGGRNEQFFGPGTRLTVL.

This chain uses TRBV2 with TRBJ2-3, with D maybe TRBD2 (6 bases). CDR1 is SNHLY and CDR2 is FYNNEI in the germline V gene. The CDR3 is made up of 14 amino acids. The V end lost 4 bases, the J end lost 3 bases, and 11 bases lay between the germline ends. The CDR3: CASSVAGRTDTQYF. CDR3 nucleotides: TGTGCCAGCAGTGTCGCGGGGCGGACAGATACGCAGTATTTT.

V usage is TRBV5-5 and J usage is TRBJ1-1; 7 bases are a match to TRBD1. This CDR3 comprises 15 residues. J gave up 5 bases and V 3 bases, and 10 bases lay outside the gene matches. Germline CDR1 reads SGHKS; CDR2 reads YYEKEE (reference sequence). CDR3 protein: CASSWAQGGRTEAFF. CDR3 sequence (DNA): TGTGCCAGCAGCTGGGCCCAGGGGGGTAGGACTGAAGCTTTCTTT.

The CDR3 coding sequence is TGCGCCAGCAGCCAAGTTATGGGGGCGTCGGGAAACACCATATATTTT. Protein sequence: CASSQVMGASGNTIYF. The chain carries TRBV4-1 and TRBJ1-3; a weak D match, TRBD1 (6 bases). V was clipped by 1 base and J by 4 bases, with 14 bases between them. CDR3 length: 16 amino acids. Germline V CDR1 and CDR2: MGHRA, YSYEKL.

V gene TRBV7-9 combines with J gene TRBJ2-3; 10 nucleotides line up with TRBD1. Germline lookup yields CDR1 SEHNR and CDR2 FQNEAQ (reference sequence). This CDR3 is 14 amino acids long. The ends lost 6 bases at V and 6 bases at J; junction bases unmatched: 6. CDR3 nucleotides: TGTGCCAGCAGGCCGACAGGGGGCAGGGATACGCAGTATTTT. It encodes CASRPTGGRDTQYF.

CDR3 sequence (DNA): TGTGCCTGGAGTAGGCTGTACACCGGGGAGCTGTTTTTT. It translates to CAWSRLYTGELFF. The chain is built from TRBV30 and TRBJ2-2; D call uncertain. Trimming stripped 2 bases from V and 3 bases from J, with 7 bases between. The germline CDR1 and CDR2 sequences are GTSNPN and SVGIG (reference sequence). This CDR3 has 13 amino acids.

The chain has TRBV5-5 and TRBJ1-3; the D gene is possibly TRBD1 (5 bases). Germline values: CDR1 SGHKS, CDR2 YYEKEE (reference sequence). The V and J ends lost 5 bases and 2 bases respectively, with 14 bases between them. The CDR3 is made up of 15 amino acids. The CDR3 loop reads CASRIGAGTGNTIYF. The CDR3, as DNA: TGTGCCAGCAGGATTGGGGCAGGGACTGGAAACACCATATATTTT.

The chain recombines TRBV7-2 with TRBJ2-7; 9 nucleotides match TRBD2. Germline assignment: CDR1 SGHTA and CDR2 FQGNSA. This CDR3 is built from 16 residues. V shed 0 bases, J shed 3 bases, and the junction held 6 bases outside the gene matches. CDR3 bases: TGTGCCAGCAGCTTAGCAATGGCGGGGGGGCTCTACGAGCAGTACTTC. It translates to CASSLAMAGGLYEQYF.

This sequence joins TRBV2 and TRBJ1-5, with a weak D call TRBD1 (5 bases). Trimming stripped 5 bases from V and 3 bases from J, with 20 bases between. This CDR3 contains 17 residues. Germline CDR1 and CDR2: SNHLY and FYNNEI. The CDR3, as DNA: TGTGCCAGCAGTCCGATAGGGACGGACGGCCTCAATCAGCCCCAGCATTTT. Translating it yields CASSPIGTDGLNQPQHF.

The chain links TRBV10-1 to TRBJ2-2; 8 bases map to TRBD2. The CDR3 has 17 amino acids. V gave up 0 bases and J gave up 4 bases; unmatched junction bases: 7. Germline V gene data show CDR1 as WNHNN and CDR2 as SYGVQD (reference sequence). This CDR3 reads CASSESGRGVITGELFF. The CDR3 DNA follows: TGCGCCAGCAGTGAGTCGGGGCGGGGGGTCATCACCGGGGAGCTGTTTTTT.

The chain combines TRBV5-4 with TRBJ2-5; 9 bases match TRBD1. Germline CDR1 and CDR2: SGHNT and YYREEE (reference sequence). V lost 4 bases to trimming and J lost 5 bases; unmatched junction nucleotides: 12. The CDR3 covers 16 residues. CDR3: CASSTATGQGRETQYF. The DNA of the CDR3 is TGTGCCAGCAGCACAGCAACGGGACAGGGTCGGGAGACCCAGTACTTC.

This clone was observed a few times. The V call is TRBV19, the J call TRBJ2-7, with D unclear. From germline, CDR1 is LNHDA and CDR2 SQIVND (reference sequence). CDR3 length: 15 amino acids. V dropped 2 bases and J dropped 3 bases, with 14 bases sitting between them. As DNA, the CDR3 is TGTGCCAGTAGTATAAGCGTCCTGGTTGGCTACGAGCAGTACTTC. Amino acids: CASSISVLVGYEQYF.

The chain has TRBV9 and TRBJ2-3; 9 nucleotides align to TRBD2. In germline, CDR1 is SGDLS, CDR2 YYNGEE. The CDR3 extends over 14 amino acids. Trimming took 3 bases from V and 6 from J; bases not matched to a gene: 5. CDR3 amino acids: CASSDSGGRDTQYF. DNA of the CDR3: TGTGCCAGCAGCGACAGCGGGGGGCGGGATACGCAGTATTTT.

This clone was seen just once. The rearrangement links TRBV18 to TRBJ1-4; D is possibly TRBD1 (6 bases). The CDR3 contains 14 residues. Germline CDR1 KGHSH, CDR2 LQKENI. Trimming took 1 base from V and 5 from J, leaving 8 bases between them. Here the CDR3 reads CASSPRRGNEKLFF. The CDR3 DNA reads as TGTGCCAGCTCACCACGGAGGGGGAATGAAAAACTGTTTTTT.

This clone showed up just a few times. V gene TRBV19 combines with J gene TRBJ2-1; 11 nucleotides align to TRBD2. Germline lookup yields CDR1 LNHDA and CDR2 SQIVND (reference sequence). V lost 5 bases to trimming and J lost 6 bases; unmatched junction nucleotides: 6. The CDR3 has 15 residues. Here the CDR3 DNA reads TGTGCCAGTAGTCTAACTAGCGGGGGATTCAATGAGCAGTTCTTC. Protein product: CASSLTSGGFNEQFF. The variable domain in full, with the rest retrieved from reference TRBV19 and TRBJ2-1, is DGGITQSPKYLFRKEGQNVTLSCEQNLNHDAMYWYRQDPGQGLRLIYYSQIVNDFQKGDIAEGYSVSREKKESFPLTVTSAQKNPTAFYLCASSLTSGGFNEQFFGPGTRLTVL.

In its sample, this clone was seen a few times. V gene TRBV7-9 combines with J gene TRBJ2-5; the D gene is possibly TRBD1 (6 bases). This CDR3 spans 13 amino acids. Germline lookup yields CDR1 SEHNR and CDR2 FQNEAQ (reference sequence). The V end was cut by 4 bases, the J end by 9 bases, with 15 bases between. The CDR3 spells CASSWDTLGAQYF. The CDR3 region has the DNA TGTGCCAGCAGCTGGGACACACTGGGGGCCCAGTACTTC.

The V call is TRBV11-2, the J call TRBJ1-1; D possibly corresponds to TRBD1 (5 bases). The CDR3 is made up of 14 amino acids. Germline CDR1 reads SGHAT; CDR2 reads FQNNGV. Trimming stripped 5 bases from V and 1 base from J, with 11 bases between. The CDR3 bases are TGTGCCAGCAGCCGGGGGGAGGAGAACACTGAAGCTTTCTTT. It is translated as CASSRGEENTEAFF.

The V gene is TRBV28, the J gene TRBJ2-5, with 8 bases aligning to TRBD1. After removal of 4 bases from V and 5 bases from J, the junction contained 12 bases not matched to a gene. Germline values: CDR1 MDHEN, CDR2 SYDVKM. CDR3 length equals 16 residues. CDR3 amino acids: CASSSQMTGAGETQYF. The CDR3 region has the DNA TGTGCCAGCAGTTCACAAATGACAGGGGCCGGGGAGACCCAGTACTTC.

Here the CDR3 reads CASSSTSGHQETQYF. Written as DNA, the CDR3 is TGCGCCAGCAGCTCGACTAGCGGTCACCAAGAGACCCAGTACTTC. V and J are TRBV5-1 and TRBJ2-5; 9 positions match TRBD2. The germline gives CDR1 SGHRS, CDR2 YFSETQ. V trimming: 3 bases; J trimming: 0 bases; junction bases outside the gene matches: 3. This CDR3 is built from 15 residues.

The chain carries TRBV15 and TRBJ2-4; 9 positions agree with TRBD1. After removal of 5 bases from V and 8 bases from J, the junction contained 7 bases not matched to a gene. The CDR3 has 14 residues. The V gene's germline CDR1 is LNHNV and CDR2 YYDKDF (reference sequence). The CDR3 spells CATSEGQGGHIQYF. The CDR3 coding sequence is TGTGCCACCAGCGAGGGACAGGGTGGACACATTCAGTACTTC.

This chain uses TRBV6-5 with TRBJ2-7; no clear D. Trimming removed 6 bases at V and 5 bases at J, with 17 bases between. This CDR3 contains 14 residues. Germline CDR1 MNHEY, CDR2 SVGAGI. The CDR3 loop is CASSDTDKPDEQYF. CDR3 nucleotide sequence: TGTGCCAGCAGCGATACCGACAAACCGGACGAGCAGTACTTC.

The chain recombines TRBV19 with TRBJ2-5; TRBD2 is a possible D gene (5 bases). V dropped 3 bases and J dropped 5 bases, with 7 bases sitting between them. The germline V gene encodes CDR1 LNHDA and CDR2 SQIVND (reference sequence). The CDR3 covers 12 residues. DNA of the CDR3: TGTGCCAGTAGTATGAGCGGTGAGACCCAGTACTTC. Encoded protein: CASSMSGETQYF.